The present entry profiles one TCR beta chain with its context. Its recognized antigen is unknown. The library was produced with 5' RACE. Each TCR library was prepared from around 3,200 ng of total RNA. For each sample, cDNA was synthesized in eight separate reactions using SMARTScribe reverse transcriptase. During cDNA synthesis, unique molecular identifiers containing a 6-nucleotide sample barcode were introduced by template switching. TCRalpha and TCRbeta cDNA was amplified by two nested PCRs of roughly 15 and 9 cycles, with bead purification after each PCR. Before amplification, cDNA was treated with uracil DNA-glycosylase and purified using the QIAquick PCR purification kit. In the second PCR, Illumina TruSeq-compatible adapters and sample-specific barcodes were added. Library quality and concentration were assessed using TapeStation and Qubit, and 5 ng of each library was pooled. Pooled libraries were sequenced on an Illumina HiSeq2500 single-index Rapid Run with 2 x 100 bp reads and custom sequencing primers. Per the source publication's procedure: UMI-based consensus assembly with MiGEC version 1.2.6 was used to correct PCR and sequencing errors. MiXCR version 2.1.1 handled V(D)J alignment, clonotype assembly and CDR3 extraction. To normalise gene usage, clonotype sharing and MAIT/NKT TCR abundance, the analysis used the top 1000, 10 000 and 20 000 clonotypes per sample. After downsampling to 27 000 UMIs, diversity was calculated as the inverse Simpson index using the vegan R package. Statistical testing used paired Mann-Whitney U tests on the discordant twin pairs and applied Benjamini-Hochberg correction for multiple testing. After reprocessing by TCRdb, each CDR3 protein sequence is one entry, and no DNA is given. The authors' filters were not applied to this entry. This sample's table contains hundreds of thousands of distinct CDR3 sequences. The ten largest clonotypes hold about 2.4% of the sample.

The germline V gene encodes CDR1 SGHAT and CDR2 FQNNGV. The CDR3 sequence holds 15 residues, the cysteine and phenylalanine included. There is no recorded DNA. This record comes from a study of monozygotic twins with inflammatory bowel disease (dated by TCRdb to between 2017 and 2020). Regarding the research as a whole: The full study comprised approximately 28 monozygotic twin pairs: nine German pairs (four IBD-concordant, five IBD-discordant) and 19 IBD-discordant Danish pairs. The search for disease-associated traits relied mainly on comparing, within discordant pairs, IBD patients with their genetically identical healthy co-twins. Each individual had, on average, about 151 000 unique TCRalpha sequences and 181 000 unique TCRbeta sequences available for analysis. General study outcomes and caveats: Because patients were on differing immunosuppressive treatments, the repertoires may have picked up extra background noise and inter-individual variability. The results gave no support for a single strong signal or clonotype linked to IBD. TCRbeta repertoire diversity, by inverse Simpson index, was decreased in IBD patients compared with their healthy co-twins. Distinction between different T cell subtypes could not be achieved in the analysis. Compared with healthy twins, IBD patients shared fewer clonotypes with other individuals, and the difference was most pronounced in patients with signs of disease activity. Concordant and discordant twins showed no difference in repertoire similarity, possibly because of limited statistical power.

From each donor, a roughly 2.5 ml peripheral blood sample was collected into PAXgene tubes and stored at -80 degrees C. Total RNA was isolated from whole blood with the PAXgene blood miRNA kit on an automated QIAcube, without T cell sorting. Peripheral blood from monozygotic twin pairs who were concordant or discordant for inflammatory bowel disease underwent deep TCRalpha and TCRbeta repertoire profiling using unique molecular barcoding. For every twin pair, smoking habits were documented, and each individual was categorised as a current, former or never smoker. The sequence derives from a human donor with ulcerative colitis or Crohn's disease, or a healthy co-twin of an affected twin (not recorded which). The chain is encoded by TRBV11-2 joined to TRBJ2-5; TCRdb gives TRBD1 as the D gene, but with no DNA this cannot be confirmed. Input material: blood. This receptor carries the CDR3 CASSFPGSGQETQYF.